The subject of this entry is one T cell receptor (beta chain). The sample belongs to a study of blood T cell repertoires in COVID-19. Study context: Specimens from acute and convalescent COVID-19 originated in the United States, Italy and Spain. Sources were T cells, B-cell-depleted T cells, or PBMCs; the material itself was cDNA or gDNA.

The germline V and J ends were trimmed by 1 base and 4 bases, with 14 bases remaining between them. Germline-derived CDR1 and CDR2 are SGDLS and YYNGEE. The CDR3 is made up of 16 amino acids. Original methodology: Amplification from reference gene primers served as the basis for estimated nucleated cell counts. Data came from immunoSEQ multiplex PCR; TCRdb stores just in-frame clones and leaves some out. V and J calls and clone size are those listed in that table; D and trimming were worked out from the DNA. The sample contains some 200,000 clones, roughly 84% of which appear only once. V is TRBV9 and J is TRBJ2-2, with D perhaps TRBD2 (6 bases). The clonotype was recovered from a middle-aged man who had recovered from COVID-19. The sequenced sample consisted of peripheral blood. CDR3 coding DNA: TGTGCCAGCAGCGTAAGGAGGGAGCTAGGCACCGGGGAGCTGTTTTTT. Translation gives CASSVRRELGTGELFF.